This record looks at one T cell receptor (beta chain) sequence and its context. No antigen is known for it. The sample comes from a study of beta chain features in type 1 diabetes. Findings and limits, study-wide: Sequencing used cDNA, and cells with high TCR expression could therefore be over-represented.

Reverse transcribing all isolated RNA meant expressed TCRB transcripts were sequenced. Assay: immunoSEQ multiplex PCR; the TCRdb copy retains only in-frame clones and omits some. The sample lists fewer than 900,000 clones; 17% were seen once. The ends lost 0 bases at V and 5 bases at J; junction bases unmatched: 6. The germline V gene has CDR1 SGHDT and CDR2 YYEEEE. This CDR3 has 15 amino acids. Specimen: naive CD4+ T cells from blood. The chain recombines TRBV5-6 with TRBJ1-1; 8 bases map to TRBD1. This clonotype was sampled from a young woman in good health. The CDR3 coding sequence is TGTGCCAGCAGCTTGGGGACCAGGGGGCTAACTGAAGCTTTCTTT. Its translation: CASSLGTRGLTEAFF.